This TCR beta chain was recovered during a study of shared T cell receptors in the human thymus (dated by TCRdb to about 2021). For context, the study as a whole: The study examined how self-reactive, shared T-cell receptor alpha chains are generated in the human thymus.

The library came from the immunoSEQ multiplex PCR assay. Here the immuneACCESS table is served through TCRdb, limited to in-frame sequences with V and J called. Missing clones are a known gap in these copies; in checked studies unresolved V genes cover under half, and the rest lacks a known reason. For this sample there are hundreds of thousands of clones; roughly 88% appear just once. The ten biggest clones cover around 0.01% of the sample. With respect to this clone: Which antigen it targets is not known. The input lacks base qualities; no much larger clone sits a single base away.

The germline V gene yields MNHEY for CDR1 and SVGAGI for CDR2. Taken from cysteine to phenylalanine, the CDR3 has 15 residues. CDR3 DNA is the only sequence kept; it has 45 bases, read in frame from the first base. V sheds 3 bases and J sheds 3 bases, leaving 14 bases between their ends. The data also belong to a second study, concerning human thymus T cells. Taken from the second paper: In Finland, the donors were immunologically healthy infants who were having open corrective cardiac surgery for congenital heart defects. Thymus tissue was collected as surgical resects that were removed during corrective cardiac surgery. Usage of V and J gene segments appeared to be biased in both the thymic and the peripheral blood repertoires. The related research found that thymic TCR repertoires overlapped highly between unrelated individuals. The study described the TCR alpha and beta repertoires in about eight infant thymus samples and a handful of matching peripheral blood samples. Donor ages ranged from 7 to 244 days, and the cohort comprised five to seven male and a couple of female infants. Thymocytes were released mechanically from tissue and stored at -70 °C as pellets of 10-30 million cells. A QIAsymphony instrument was used to extract genomic DNA from the frozen cell pellets. TCRB and TCRAD loci were amplified from a standardized quantity of quality-controlled genomic DNA using the immunoSEQ multiplex PCR assay. The amplicons spanned the V(D)J region and were long enough to cover the CDR3 and allow V and J genes to be identified. The amplicons were sequenced on an Illumina platform via the commercial immunoSEQ service. Primer bias and sequencing errors were corrected as previously described, and TCRAD and TCRB definitions were based on the IMGT database. Analysis of the repertoires was done with immunoSEQ Analyzer 3.0 and VDJTools and included basic statistics, V/J segment usage, diversity estimates, rarefaction and pairwise overlap. Diversity was estimated using the Chao1, ChaoE, Efron-Thisted, Shannon and inverse Simpson indices, and was also estimated on datasets down-sampled to the size of the smallest sample. Repertoire overlap used strict matching of CDR3 nucleotide sequence, V gene and J gene, with Jaccard-based multidimensional scaling clustering. Thymus samples yielded on average approximately 840,000 unique TCRB clonotypes, compared with 75,000 to 100,000 from blood samples.

The clonotype was recovered from a girl in the first two years of life with a congenital heart defect. Donor details come from another sample of the same person, matched by shared clones. The chain is encoded by TRBV6-5 joined to TRBJ1-2; the D gene assignment is ambiguous. The specimen sequenced was thymocytes. The CDR3 reads CASSYSSYPHYGYTF. The base sequence is TGTGCCAGCAGTTATTCTAGTTATCCCCACTATGGCTACACCTTC.